The clone carrying this T cell receptor (beta chain) was observed a handful of times. Its antigen remains unidentified. The CDR3 runs to 18 residues. V lost 3 bases, J lost 3 bases, and 21 bases lay in between. Germline loops: CDR1 LGHDT, CDR2 YNNKEL (reference sequence). The record originates from a study of regulatory T cells in long-lasting Graves disease. Study-wide findings and caveats: Persistent patients shared more public clonotypes (2,741) than newly diagnosed patients (about 970). Preferential use of TRBV28, TRBJ1-2 and TRBJ2-5 was seen in persistent disease.

Investigators prepared the TCR beta libraries by applying iRepertoire HTBI primers and Arm-PCR of CDR3 regions. TCRdb passed the multiplex PCR reads through MiXCR, listing each CDR3 protein once. Seen here are about 540,000 distinct CDR3 sequences, 13% observed once, and the top ten hold about 10%. As for time point: newly diagnosed GD, antithyroid drugs for less than 3 months. PBMC RNA served as the TCR library source. These data also formed part of another study, on T cells in Graves' hyperthyroidism and ophthalmopathy.

This chain links TRBV3-1 with TRBJ2-1; TRBD1 might be the D (5 bases). The sequenced sample was peripheral blood mononuclear cells (PBMCs), obtained at new diagnosis, from a patient treated with antithyroid drugs. This sequence was found in a man aged 25-40 years with Graves disease. CDR3 DNA sequence: TGTGCCAGCAGCCACCACCTAAGGGGCCCCCGAAGCTACAATGAGCAGTTCTTC. Its translation: CASSHHLRGPRSYNEQFF.